What follows describes a single TCR beta chain. This receptor's antigen is unknown. Base-call qualities are not available, and no considerably larger clone is one nucleotide away. TCRbeta CDR3 regions were amplified from genomic DNA using the immunoSEQ Assay, a bias-controlled multiplex PCR. Per the source publication's procedure: The number of nucleated cells in each sample was estimated by amplification of reference gene primers within the assay. To quantify the absolute abundance of each unique TCRbeta CDR3 rearrangement, sequence reads were collapsed and filtered. For each sample, productive Simpson clonality was calculated by taking the square root of Simpson's diversity index across productive rearrangements. As stored in TCRdb, this immuneACCESS dataset retains in-frame rearrangements with V and J assigned. A fraction of the clones does not appear; measured against another copy, unresolved V genes explain less than half of the discrepancy, and the remainder lacks a known reason. The DNA gave D and trimming, while V, J and clone size come from that table. The sample yields over 200,000 clones; about 87% were counted once. The top ten clones comprise about 4% of the sample.

Samples from volunteer blood donors who had recovered from COVID-19 were contributed by a second Seattle source. The collaborating institutions used their own protocols to collect whole blood in K2EDTA tubes. For TCRbeta analysis, collaborators shipped samples in one of three forms: frozen whole blood, isolated PBMCs, or DNA extracted from either of those sample types. This sample is drawn from a study of blood T cell repertoires in COVID-19 (dated by TCRdb to about 2020). With regard to the full study: Samples from collaborators originated in the United States, Italy and Spain and spanned both the acute and convalescent phases of COVID-19. The material from the prospective study consisted of cDNA or gDNA derived from T cells, B-cell-depleted T cells, or PBMCs. Deeply sampled blood TCRbeta repertoires from subjects exposed to, actively infected with, or recovered from COVID-19 were included in the dataset. The repertoires were released in a freely available public database meant as a resource for research on the immune response to SARS-CoV-2. The samples were drawn from two sources: the first 160 participants of the ongoing ImmuneRACE study, and some 1,300 subjects contributed by 6 global collaborators. Sample metadata almost always included a de-identified subject ID, COVID-19 status, age in years and sex. HLA class I and class II types, where available, came from metadata supplied by the sample provider rather than from assay-based typing. Results and caveats for the whole study, not just this receptor: Clinical and demographic metadata were provided uncurated, with the amount varying by source and participant.

CDR1 MNHEY and CDR2 SMNVEV were looked up in the germline V gene (reference sequence). There are 13 amino acids in the CDR3, from cysteine to phenylalanine inclusive. Only the CDR3 portion is preserved as DNA: 39 bases, with reading frame beginning at the first base. V is pared back by 8 bases and J by 1 base, with 12 bases lying between the germline termini. The sample was peripheral blood. This sequence originates from a man aged 60 to 75 who had recovered from COVID-19. Rearrangement joined TRBV27 to TRBJ2-7, with a weak D call of TRBD2 (6 bases match). The CDR3 protein sequence reads: CASQARGSYEQYF. The DNA is as follows: TGTGCCAGCCAGGCCCGGGGGTCCTACGAGCAGTACTTC.